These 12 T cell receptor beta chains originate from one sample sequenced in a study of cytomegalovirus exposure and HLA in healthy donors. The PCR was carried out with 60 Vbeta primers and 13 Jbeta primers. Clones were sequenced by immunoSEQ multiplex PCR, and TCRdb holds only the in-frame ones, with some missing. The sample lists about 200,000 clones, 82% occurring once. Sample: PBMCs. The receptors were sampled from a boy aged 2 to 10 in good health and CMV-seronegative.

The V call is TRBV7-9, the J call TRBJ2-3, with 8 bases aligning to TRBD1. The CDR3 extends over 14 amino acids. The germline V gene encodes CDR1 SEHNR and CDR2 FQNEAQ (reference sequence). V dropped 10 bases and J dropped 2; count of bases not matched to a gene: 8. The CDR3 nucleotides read TGTGCCACCCGAACAGGGGGTCACACAGATACGCAGTATTTT. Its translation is CATRTGGHTDTQYF. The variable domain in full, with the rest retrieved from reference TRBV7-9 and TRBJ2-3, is DTGVSQNPRHKITKRGQNVTFRCDPISEHNRLYWYRQTLGQGPEFLTYFQNEAQLEKSRLLSDRFSAERPKGSFSTLEIQRTEQGDSAMYLCATRTGGHTDTQYFGPGTRLTVL.

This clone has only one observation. CDR3 protein: CASSPRVAGPYEQYF. In DNA form, the CDR3 reads TGCGCCAGCAGCCCAAGGGTAGCGGGACCCTACGAGCAGTACTTC. J is TRBJ2-7 and V is TRBV5-1; 8 nucleotides line up with TRBD2. The CDR3 loop spans 15 amino acids. Trimming took 4 bases from V and 2 from J; bases not matched to a gene: 8. From germline, CDR1 is SGHRS and CDR2 YFSETQ.

Here the CDR3 reads CASSRTWGDGNQPQHF. The CDR3 DNA is TGTGCCAGCAGTCGAACGTGGGGGGATGGCAATCAGCCCCAGCATTTT. The chain combines TRBV5-6 with TRBJ1-5; weak D call: TRBD1 (5 bases). Germline-derived CDR1 and CDR2 are SGHDT and YYEEEE. V was trimmed by 5 bases and J by 2 bases, leaving 17 bases between them. The CDR3 covers 16 residues.

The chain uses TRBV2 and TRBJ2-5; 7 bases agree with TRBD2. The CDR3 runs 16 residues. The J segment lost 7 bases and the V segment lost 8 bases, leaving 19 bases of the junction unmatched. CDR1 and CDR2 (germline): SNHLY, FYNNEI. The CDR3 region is CASSVARLAVAGTQYF. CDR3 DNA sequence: TGTGCCAGCTCCGTTGCGCGACTAGCAGTTGCGGGGACCCAGTACTTC.

Here the CDR3 DNA reads TGTGCCAGCACGTCAGGGGGCAACTATGGCTACACCTTC. It translates to CASTSGGNYGYTF. The chain uses TRBV7-8 and TRBJ1-2, with TRBD1 matching 8 bases. The CDR3 contains 13 residues. CDR1 is SGHVS and CDR2 is FQNEAQ in the germline V gene. V shed 7 bases, J shed 2 bases, and the junction held 3 bases outside the gene matches. Filled out from reference TRBV7-8 and TRBJ1-2, the complete variable domain reads GAGVSQSPRYKVAKRGQDVALRCDPISGHVSLFWYQQALGQGPEFLTYFQNEAQLDKSGLPSDRFFAERPEGSVSTLKIQRTQQEDSAVYLCASTSGGNYGYTFGSGTRLTVV.

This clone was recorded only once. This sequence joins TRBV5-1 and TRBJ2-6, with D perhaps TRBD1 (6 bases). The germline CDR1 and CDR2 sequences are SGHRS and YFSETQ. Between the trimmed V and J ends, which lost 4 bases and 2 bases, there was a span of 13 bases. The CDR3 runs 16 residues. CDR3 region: CASSPVYRAGANVLTF. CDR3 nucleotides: TGCGCCAGCAGCCCGGTGTACAGGGCTGGGGCCAACGTCCTGACTTTC.

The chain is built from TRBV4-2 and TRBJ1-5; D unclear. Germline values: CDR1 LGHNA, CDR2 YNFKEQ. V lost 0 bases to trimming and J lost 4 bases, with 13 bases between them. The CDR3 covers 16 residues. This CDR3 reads CASSQEGYEDNQPQHF. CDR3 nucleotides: TGTGCCAGCAGCCAAGAAGGCTACGAGGATAATCAGCCCCAGCATTTT.

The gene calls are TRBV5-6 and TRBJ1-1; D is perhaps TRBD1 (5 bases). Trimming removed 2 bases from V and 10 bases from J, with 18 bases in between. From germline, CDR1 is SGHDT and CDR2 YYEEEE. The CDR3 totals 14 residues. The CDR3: CASSLSRVGVGAFF. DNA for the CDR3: TGTGCCAGCAGCTTATCCAGGGTTGGCGTGGGAGCTTTCTTT.

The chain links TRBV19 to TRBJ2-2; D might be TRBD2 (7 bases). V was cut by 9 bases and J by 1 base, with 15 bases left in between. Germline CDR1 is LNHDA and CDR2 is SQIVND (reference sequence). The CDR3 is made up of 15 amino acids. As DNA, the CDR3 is TGTGCCAGCGACGGCGGGGGCCAGAACACCGGGGAGCTGTTTTTT. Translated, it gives CASDGGGQNTGELFF. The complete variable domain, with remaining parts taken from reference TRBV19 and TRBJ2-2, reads DGGITQSPKYLFRKEGQNVTLSCEQNLNHDAMYWYRQDPGQGLRLIYYSQIVNDFQKGDIAEGYSVSREKKESFPLTVTSAQKNPTAFYLCASDGGGQNTGELFFGEGSRLTVL.

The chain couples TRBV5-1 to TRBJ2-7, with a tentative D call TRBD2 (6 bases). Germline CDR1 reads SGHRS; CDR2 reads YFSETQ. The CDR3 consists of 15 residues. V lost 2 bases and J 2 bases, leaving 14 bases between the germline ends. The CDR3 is CASSFIGGEAYEQYF. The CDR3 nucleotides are TGCGCCAGCAGCTTTATCGGTGGGGAGGCCTACGAGCAGTACTTC. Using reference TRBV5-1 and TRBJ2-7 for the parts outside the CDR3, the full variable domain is KAGVTQTPRYLIKTRGQQVTLSCSPISGHRSVSWYQQTPGQGLQFLFEYFSETQRNKGNFPGRFSGRQFSNSRSEMNVSTLELGDSALYLCASSFIGGEAYEQYFGPGTRLTVT.

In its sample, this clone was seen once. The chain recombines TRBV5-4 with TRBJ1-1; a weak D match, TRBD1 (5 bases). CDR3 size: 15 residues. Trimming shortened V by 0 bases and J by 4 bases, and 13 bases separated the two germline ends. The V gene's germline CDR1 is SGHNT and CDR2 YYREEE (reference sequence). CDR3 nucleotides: TGTGCCAGCAGCTTGGGGAGGGGATTGGCCACTGAAGCTTTCTTT. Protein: CASSLGRGLATEAFF.

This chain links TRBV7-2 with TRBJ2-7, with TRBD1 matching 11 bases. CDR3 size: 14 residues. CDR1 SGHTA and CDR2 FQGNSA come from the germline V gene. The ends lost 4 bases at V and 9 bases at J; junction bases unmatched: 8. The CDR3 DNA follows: TGTGCCAGCAGCTCTGGACAGGGGGCAGGCGTGCAGTACTTC. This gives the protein CASSSGQGAGVQYF.